The rows below give T cell receptor beta chains drawn from one sample of a study of Ad26.COV2.S vaccination and SARS-CoV-2 variants. Sequenced by immunoSEQ multiplex PCR; TCRdb stores in-frame clones only, minus some. Among 350,000 to 450,000 clones listed, 80% to 90% were seen once. The sample here was peripheral blood, taken in a trial of Ad26.COV2.S vaccine versus placebo. All receptors come from a person aged 18-65 years who received the Ad26.COV2.S COVID-19 vaccine or a placebo. CDR3s leave out the opening cysteine and the closing phenylalanine or tryptophan. Rows may omit the clone size; those that give it use once, few, many or a size class.

v_call,clone_size,cdr3_aa
TRBV11-2,.,ASSRRERGDNEQF
TRBV3-1/TRBV3-2,.,ASSPSGSNNYGYT
TRBV27,.,ASSFLGPGNEQF
TRBV19,.,ASSNRDRGPYEQY
TRBV5-8,.,ASSPGTGFGNEQF
TRBV5-1,.,ASSLAAGLIATNEKLF
TRBV9,.,ASSSSGGIGDGELF
TRBV20-1,.,SASPRTEAF
TRBV12-5,.,ASGLIRGENYGYT
TRBV3-1/TRBV3-2,once,ASSQNASAGKAYNSPLH
TRBV11-2,once,ASSSLTTSGGAWKNTQY
TRBV19,.,ASSKGISTEAF
TRBV30,.,AWKALGNEAF
TRBV28,.,ASSPGHSGNTIY
TRBV12-3/TRBV12-4,.,ASSLSGGQGI
TRBV27,.,ASSPPGGYTEAF
TRBV6-5,once,ATLDTQHT
TRBV5-1,.,ASSLGVTSYEQY
TRBV5-1,once,ASSSGQGSTEKLF
TRBV3-1/TRBV3-2,.,ASSQGTGKNTEAF
TRBV4-3,.,ASSQLRLAIEQF
TRBV5-8,.,ASSLIANTIY
TRBV19,.,ASSIVYQGWNEQF
TRBV5-1,.,ASSFSGAQETQY
TRBV4-1,.,ASSPRGNQPQH
TRBV27,.,ASSFLQGNGYT
TRBV7-9,.,ASSLGEMGDYGYT
TRBV4-2,.,ASSQVLWRRRNSPLH
TRBV6-4,once,ASSAGLAGRETQY
TRBV18,.,ASSPGQSADTQY
TRBV5-6,.,ASSYQGTLGNTIY
TRBV5-1,.,ASSLGQGVNEQY
TRBV11-2,.,ASSLGSSPTYNEQF
TRBV27,medium-sized,ASSVSTGASNQPQH
TRBV27,.,ASTPGAVPTDTQY
TRBV5-1,.,ASSLASSTNEKLF
TRBV7-3,.,ASSLTPIGEQF
TRBV9,once,ASSVDIYPGANYGYT
TRBV30,.,AWRRGRISGNTIY
TRBV7-9,.,ASSLAFIGRGVRTEAF
TRBV29-1,.,SVDRVAYNEQF
TRBV3-1/TRBV3-2,.,ASSQGVLAEQF